The next 8 T cell receptor beta chains were all read from a single sample in a study of blood T cell repertoires in COVID-19 (TCRdb year 2020). Receptor amplification or capture employed the immunoSEQ multiplex PCR assay. Imported from immuneACCESS, the table was reduced by TCRdb to in-frame sequences with V and J called. These copies leave out some clones; in studies compared against another copy, an unresolved V gene accounts for under half, and the cause of the remainder is not known. Recorded for this sample are fewer than 200,000 clones; around 84% of them occurred a single time. The top ten constitute 13% to 15% of the sample. Specimen: PBMCs or T cells enriched from blood (not recorded which). The receptors derive from a man in his forties or fifties who had recovered from COVID-19.

The chain uses TRBV7-6 and TRBJ2-6; a possible D gene is TRBD1 (6 bases). The V gene's germline CDR1 is SGHVS and CDR2 FNYEAQ. The V end lost 4 bases, the J end lost 4 bases, and 11 bases lay between the germline ends. The CDR3 runs to 15 residues. The CDR3 region has the DNA TGTGCCAGCAGCTCCAGGGGTTCAGGGGCCAACGTCCTGACTTTC. It encodes CASSSRGSGANVLTF.

The chain uses TRBV7-2 and TRBJ2-7; 7 positions agree with TRBD1. CDR1 and CDR2 (germline): SGHTA, FQGNSA. V shed 6 bases and J 3 bases; nucleotides not matched to a gene: 14. This CDR3 spans 16 amino acids. CDR3 residues: CASSADRHVYSYEQYF. CDR3 bases: TGTGCCAGCAGTGCGGACAGGCACGTTTACAGCTACGAGCAGTACTTC.

The chain joins TRBV2 to TRBJ1-1, with D perhaps matching TRBD1 (5 bases). The CDR3 runs 14 residues. Germline V CDR1 and CDR2: SNHLY, FYNNEI. Trimming took off 4 bases at V and 3 bases at J, with 12 bases between the two ends. The CDR3 sequence: CASSAWGGHTEAFF. CDR3 nucleotide sequence: TGTGCCAGCAGTGCGTGGGGGGGACACACTGAAGCTTTCTTT.

The CDR3 DNA sequence: TGTGCCAGCAGCCGGGGACTAGCGGGGGACAATGAGCAGTTCTTC. This sequence encodes CASSRGLAGDNEQFF. The gene calls are TRBV11-2 and TRBJ2-1; 14 nucleotides line up with TRBD2. The length of the CDR3 is 15 residues. Trimming cost V 5 bases and J 5 bases; bases outside gene matches: 2. From germline, CDR1 is SGHAT and CDR2 FQNNGV.

This clone occurred a few times. This chain links TRBV5-1 with TRBJ2-4, with a tentative D call TRBD2 (5 bases). The CDR3 is made up of 13 amino acids. Looked up from germline, CDR1 is SGHRS and CDR2 is YFSETQ. The V end lost 4 bases, the J end lost 8 bases, and 13 bases lay between the germline ends. This CDR3 is CASSRTSLDIQYF. In nucleotides, the CDR3 is TGCGCCAGCAGCCGTACTAGTTTAGACATTCAGTACTTC.

This chain joins TRBV6-5 and TRBJ2-7; D might be TRBD2 (7 bases). With 5 bases removed from V and 0 bases from J, the gap between germline ends came to 11 bases. This CDR3 region has 14 residues. From germline, CDR1 is MNHEY and CDR2 SVGAGI. The CDR3 loop reads CASSRGGNSYEQYF. CDR3 DNA sequence: TGTGCCAGCAGTAGGGGGGGGAACTCCTACGAGCAGTACTTC.

The chain combines TRBV15 with TRBJ1-2; 7 nucleotides line up with TRBD1. Germline V gene lookup returns CDR1 LNHNV and CDR2 YYDKDF (reference sequence). V lost 0 bases, J lost 6 bases, and 4 bases stayed unmatched. This CDR3 has 14 residues. CDR3 nucleotide sequence: TGTGCCACCAGCAGAGATCCTACAGGGGATGGCTACACCTTC. Translation gives CATSRDPTGDGYTF.

This clone appeared once. CDR3 sequence (DNA): TGCGCCAGCAGCCAAGTGAGCAGGGGCTCTGGAAACACCATATATTTT. This codes for CASSQVSRGSGNTIYF. J is TRBJ1-3 and V is TRBV4-1; tentative D call: TRBD1 (6 bases). Trimming took 1 base from V and 0 from J, leaving 10 bases between them. The length of the CDR3 is 16 residues. Germline V lookup: CDR1 MGHRA, CDR2 YSYEKL.